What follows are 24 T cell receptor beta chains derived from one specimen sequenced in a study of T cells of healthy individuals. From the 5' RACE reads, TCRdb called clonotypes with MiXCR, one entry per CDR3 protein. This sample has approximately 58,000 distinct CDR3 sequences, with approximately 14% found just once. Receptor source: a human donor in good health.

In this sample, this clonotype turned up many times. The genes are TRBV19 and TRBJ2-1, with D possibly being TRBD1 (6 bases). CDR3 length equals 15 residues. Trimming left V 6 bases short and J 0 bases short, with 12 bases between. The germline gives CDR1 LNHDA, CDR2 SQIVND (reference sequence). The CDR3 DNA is TGTGCCAGTAGCTCCGGGACAAGCTCCTACAATGAGCAGTTCTTC. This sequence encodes CASSSGTSSYNEQFF.

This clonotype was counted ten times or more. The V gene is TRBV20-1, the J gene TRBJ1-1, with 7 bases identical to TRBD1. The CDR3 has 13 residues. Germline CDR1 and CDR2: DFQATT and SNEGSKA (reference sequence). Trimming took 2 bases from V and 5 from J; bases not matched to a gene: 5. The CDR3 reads CSARPPGQTEAFF. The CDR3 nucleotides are TGCAGTGCTAGACCTCCGGGACAGACTGAAGCTTTCTTT.

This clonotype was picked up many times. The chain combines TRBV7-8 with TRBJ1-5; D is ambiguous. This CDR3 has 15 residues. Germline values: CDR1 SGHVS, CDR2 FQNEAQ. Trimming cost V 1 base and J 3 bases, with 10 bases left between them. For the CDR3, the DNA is TGTGCCAGCAGCTTAGAGGTCCGACTCAATCAGCCCCAGCATTTT. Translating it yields CASSLEVRLNQPQHF.

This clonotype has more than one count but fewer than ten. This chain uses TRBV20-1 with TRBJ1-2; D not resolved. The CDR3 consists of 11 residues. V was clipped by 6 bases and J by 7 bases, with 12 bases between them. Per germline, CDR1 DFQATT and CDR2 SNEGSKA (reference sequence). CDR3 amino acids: CSAEPLGGYTF. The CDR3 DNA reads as TGCAGTGCCGAACCTTTGGGTGGCTACACCTTC.

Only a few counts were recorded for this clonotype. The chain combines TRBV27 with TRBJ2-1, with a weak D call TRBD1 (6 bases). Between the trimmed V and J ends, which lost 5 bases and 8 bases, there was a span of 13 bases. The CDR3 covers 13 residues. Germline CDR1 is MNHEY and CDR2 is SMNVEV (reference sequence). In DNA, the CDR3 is TGTGCCAGCAGTGAAGGCAGGGGACATGAGCAGTTCTTC. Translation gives CASSEGRGHEQFF.

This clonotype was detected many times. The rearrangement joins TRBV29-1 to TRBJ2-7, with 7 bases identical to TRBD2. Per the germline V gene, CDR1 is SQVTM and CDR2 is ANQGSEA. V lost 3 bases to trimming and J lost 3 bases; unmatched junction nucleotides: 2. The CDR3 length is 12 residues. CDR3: CSVDGGGYEQYF. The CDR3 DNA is TGCAGCGTTGACGGCGGGGGCTACGAGCAGTACTTC.

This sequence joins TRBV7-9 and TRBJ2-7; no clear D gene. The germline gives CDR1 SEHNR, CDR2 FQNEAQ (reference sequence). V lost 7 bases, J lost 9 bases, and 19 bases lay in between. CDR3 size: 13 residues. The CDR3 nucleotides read TGTGCCAGCACAAATTCAGCCCCCTCGGGGCAGTACTTC. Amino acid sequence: CASTNSAPSGQYF.

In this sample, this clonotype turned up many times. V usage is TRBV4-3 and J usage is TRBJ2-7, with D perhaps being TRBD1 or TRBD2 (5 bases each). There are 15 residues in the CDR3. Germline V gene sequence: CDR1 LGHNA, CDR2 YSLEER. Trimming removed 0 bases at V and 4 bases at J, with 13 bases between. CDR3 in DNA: TGCGCCAGCAGCCAAGATACCGATGAGGGGTACGAGCAGTACTTC. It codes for CASSQDTDEGYEQYF.

The CDR3 loop reads CASSIRDSGANVLTF. DNA for the CDR3: TGTGCCAGTAGTATCAGGGACTCTGGGGCCAACGTCCTGACTTTC. The rearrangement links TRBV19 to TRBJ2-6, with D perhaps matching TRBD1 (5 bases). V shed 3 bases and J shed 0 bases, with 6 bases lying between them. Germline V lookup: CDR1 LNHDA, CDR2 SQIVND (reference sequence). The CDR3 spans 15 residues.

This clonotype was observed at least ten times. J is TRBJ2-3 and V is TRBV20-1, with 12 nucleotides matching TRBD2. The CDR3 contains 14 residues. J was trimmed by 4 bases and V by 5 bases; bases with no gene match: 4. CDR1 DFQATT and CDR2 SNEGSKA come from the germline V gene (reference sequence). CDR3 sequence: CSAAGTSGPDTQYF. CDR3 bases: TGCAGTGCTGCTGGGACTAGCGGGCCAGATACGCAGTATTTT.

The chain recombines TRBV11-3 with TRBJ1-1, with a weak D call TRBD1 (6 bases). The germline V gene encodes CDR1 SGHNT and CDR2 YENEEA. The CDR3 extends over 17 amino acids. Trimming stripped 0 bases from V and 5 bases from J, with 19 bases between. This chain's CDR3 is CASSLDSGLARGTEAFF. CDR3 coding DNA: TGTGCCAGCAGCTTAGATAGCGGACTGGCTAGGGGGACTGAAGCTTTCTTT.

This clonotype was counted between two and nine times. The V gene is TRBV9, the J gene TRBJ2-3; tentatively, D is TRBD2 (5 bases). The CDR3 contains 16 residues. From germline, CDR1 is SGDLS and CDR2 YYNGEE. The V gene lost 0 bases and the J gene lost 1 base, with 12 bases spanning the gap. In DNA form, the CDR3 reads TGTGCCAGCAGCGTAGGGGCCCGGGGTCGCACAGATACGCAGTATTTT. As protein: CASSVGARGRTDTQYF. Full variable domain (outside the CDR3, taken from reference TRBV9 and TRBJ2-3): DSGVTQTPKHLITATGQRVTLRCSPRSGDLSVYWYQQSLDQGLQFLIQYYNGEERAKGNILERFSAQQFPDLHSELNLSSLELGDSALYFCASSVGARGRTDTQYFGPGTRLTVL.

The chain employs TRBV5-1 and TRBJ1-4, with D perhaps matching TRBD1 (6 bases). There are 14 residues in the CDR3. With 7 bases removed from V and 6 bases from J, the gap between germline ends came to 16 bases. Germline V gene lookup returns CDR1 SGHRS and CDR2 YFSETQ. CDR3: CASGGGGPDEKLFF. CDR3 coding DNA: TGCGCCAGCGGAGGCGGGGGGCCGGATGAAAAACTGTTTTTT.

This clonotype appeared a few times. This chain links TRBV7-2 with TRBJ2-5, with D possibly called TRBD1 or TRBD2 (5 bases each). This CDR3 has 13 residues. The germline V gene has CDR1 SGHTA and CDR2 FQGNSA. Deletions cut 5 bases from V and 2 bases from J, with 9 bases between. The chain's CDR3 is CASSPWGQETQYF. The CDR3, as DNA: TGTGCCAGCAGCCCCTGGGGGCAAGAGACCCAGTACTTC.

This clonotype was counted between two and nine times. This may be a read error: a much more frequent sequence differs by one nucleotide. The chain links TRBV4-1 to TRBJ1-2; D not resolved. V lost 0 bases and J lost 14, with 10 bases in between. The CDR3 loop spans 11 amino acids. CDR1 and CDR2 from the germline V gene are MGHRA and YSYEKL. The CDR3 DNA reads TGCGCCAGCAGCCAAGAGGTGGGCCGTACCTTC. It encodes CASSQEVGRTF.

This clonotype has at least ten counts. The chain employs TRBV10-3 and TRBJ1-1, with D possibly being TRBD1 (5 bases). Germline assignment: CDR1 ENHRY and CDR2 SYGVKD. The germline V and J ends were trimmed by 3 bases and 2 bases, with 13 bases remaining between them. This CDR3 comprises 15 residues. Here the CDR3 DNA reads TGTGCCATCAGTGACAAAGGGACGGCTAACACTGAAGCTTTCTTT. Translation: CAISDKGTANTEAFF.

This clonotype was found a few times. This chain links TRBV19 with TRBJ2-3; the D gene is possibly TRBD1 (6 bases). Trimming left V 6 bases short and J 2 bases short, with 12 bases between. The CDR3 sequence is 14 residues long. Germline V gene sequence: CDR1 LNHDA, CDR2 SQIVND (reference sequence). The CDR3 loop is CASSSGQYTDTQYF. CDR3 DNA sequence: TGTGCCAGTAGCAGTGGACAGTACACAGATACGCAGTATTTT.

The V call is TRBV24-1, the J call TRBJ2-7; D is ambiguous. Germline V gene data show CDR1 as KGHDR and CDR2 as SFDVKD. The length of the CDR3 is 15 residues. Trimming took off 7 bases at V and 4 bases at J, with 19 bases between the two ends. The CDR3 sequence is CATRTGHLERYEQYF. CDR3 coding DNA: TGTGCCACCAGGACTGGCCACCTCGAAAGGTACGAGCAGTACTTC.

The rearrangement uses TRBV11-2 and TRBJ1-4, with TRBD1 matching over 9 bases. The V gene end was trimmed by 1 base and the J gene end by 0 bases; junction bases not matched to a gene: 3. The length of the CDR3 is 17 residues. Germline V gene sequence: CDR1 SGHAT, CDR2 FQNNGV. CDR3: CASSLGRTGATNEKLFF. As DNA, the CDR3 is TGTGCCAGCAGCTTAGGCCGGACAGGGGCAACTAATGAAAAACTGTTTTTT.

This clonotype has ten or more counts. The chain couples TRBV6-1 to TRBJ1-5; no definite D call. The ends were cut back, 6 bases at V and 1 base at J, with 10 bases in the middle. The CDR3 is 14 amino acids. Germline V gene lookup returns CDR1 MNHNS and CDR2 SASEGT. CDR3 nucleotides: TGTGCCAGCAGCCCCCCAGGAAGCAATCAGCCCCAGCATTTT. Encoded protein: CASSPPGSNQPQHF.

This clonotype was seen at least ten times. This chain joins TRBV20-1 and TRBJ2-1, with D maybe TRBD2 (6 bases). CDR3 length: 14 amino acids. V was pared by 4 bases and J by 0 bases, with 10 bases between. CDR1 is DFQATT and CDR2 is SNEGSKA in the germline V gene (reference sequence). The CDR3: CSATGGTSYNEQFF. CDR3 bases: TGCAGTGCTACCGGGGGTACCTCCTACAATGAGCAGTTCTTC.

CDR3 amino acids: CSALPLLGTGQETQYF. The CDR3, as DNA: TGCAGTGCTCTCCCGCTCCTTGGGACAGGGCAAGAGACCCAGTACTTC. This chain uses TRBV20-1 with TRBJ2-5; TRBD1 agrees at 9 bases. The junction had 12 bases not matched to a gene; V was cut back by 5 bases and J by 2 bases. Germline lookup yields CDR1 DFQATT and CDR2 SNEGSKA (reference sequence). The CDR3 loop spans 16 amino acids.

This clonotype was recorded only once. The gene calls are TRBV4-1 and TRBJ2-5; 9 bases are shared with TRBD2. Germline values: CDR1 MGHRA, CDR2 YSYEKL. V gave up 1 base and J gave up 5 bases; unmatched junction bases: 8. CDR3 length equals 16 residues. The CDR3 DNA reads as TGCGCCAGCAGCCAAGTAGTTAGCGGGAGTAGCGAGACCCAGTACTTC. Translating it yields CASSQVVSGSSETQYF.

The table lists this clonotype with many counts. CDR3 DNA sequence: TGTGCCAGCACTCGCGGGCCCGGTATGAATGAGCAGTTCTTC. Translated: CASTRGPGMNEQFF. The chain combines TRBV7-3 with TRBJ2-1; TRBD2 is a possible D gene (5 bases). Trimming removed 7 bases from V and 7 bases from J, with 17 bases in between. The CDR3 runs 14 residues. Germline loops: CDR1 SGHTA, CDR2 FQGTGA.